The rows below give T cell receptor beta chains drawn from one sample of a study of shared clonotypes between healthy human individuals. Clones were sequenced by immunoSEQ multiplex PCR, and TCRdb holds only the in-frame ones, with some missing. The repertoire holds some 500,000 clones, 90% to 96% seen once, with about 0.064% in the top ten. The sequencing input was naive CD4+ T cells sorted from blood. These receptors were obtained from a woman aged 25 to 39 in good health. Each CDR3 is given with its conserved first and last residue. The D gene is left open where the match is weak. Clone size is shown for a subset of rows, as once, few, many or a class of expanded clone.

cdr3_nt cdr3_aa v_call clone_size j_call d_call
TGTGCCAGCAGTGGACAGTTTGGCTACACCTTC CASSGQFGYTF TRBV7-3 . TRBJ1-2 .
TGCGCCAGCAGCCAAAACCCGAGACGATCTACCTACAATGAGCAGTTCTTC CASSQNPRRSTYNEQFF TRBV4-1 . TRBJ2-1 .
TGTGCCAGCAGCTTAGCGATAGGCGGAGAGTTCTATGGCTACACCTTC CASSLAIGGEFYGYTF TRBV7-9 . TRBJ1-2 .
TGCGCCAGCAGCTTGGCCTCAGGGGGGACAGATACGCAGTATTTT CASSLASGGTDTQYF TRBV5-1 . TRBJ2-3 .
TGTGCCAGCACACCTCGGACAGGGAGGTTCGTAGCTTTCTTT CASTPRTGRFVAFF TRBV27 . TRBJ1-1 TRBD1
TGTGCCAGCAGTTTAAGTGGGCAGGGGAGATATGATGGCTACACCTTC CASSLSGQGRYDGYTF TRBV28 . TRBJ1-2 .
TGTGCCAGCAGCGCCGCTACGGGAGGGTATAATGAGCAGTTCTTC CASSAATGGYNEQFF TRBV7-2 once TRBJ2-1 TRBD2
TGCGCCAGCCTTGGTCGGAGCGGGTCGACTAGCACAGATACGCAGTATTTT CASLGRSGSTSTDTQYF TRBV5-1 . TRBJ2-3 .
TGCGCCAGCAGCCCCCGGGACCTACAAGAGACCCAGTACTTC CASSPRDLQETQYF TRBV5-1 . TRBJ2-5 .
TGTGCCAGCAGGCAACGAGCGGGAGAAGGTGAGCAGTTCTTC CASRQRAGEGEQFF TRBV7-3 . TRBJ2-1 TRBD2
TGTGCCAGCAGGTCATTACGGGTGAACACCGGGGAGCTGTTTTTT CASRSLRVNTGELFF TRBV11-2 . TRBJ2-2 .
TGCGCCAGCAGTCCACCCGACAGGGGAGGGGCAGATACGCAGTATTTT CASSPPDRGGADTQYF TRBV5-1 . TRBJ2-3 .
TGTGCCAGCAGCCCCGAACCGGGACACAAAATCTACGAGCAGTACTTC CASSPEPGHKIYEQYF TRBV9 . TRBJ2-7 .
TGTGCCAGCAGTTTATCTCCGGGACCTTACTCCTACGAGCAGTACTTC CASSLSPGPYSYEQYF TRBV27 . TRBJ2-7 .
TGTGCGGGGGCGGCTAGCGGGAGGAAAGTCTACGAGCAGTACTTC CAGAASGRKVYEQYF TRBV30 . TRBJ2-7 TRBD2
TGTGCCAGTAGAGGACAGTCTATCTATGGCTACACCTTC CASRGQSIYGYTF TRBV19 . TRBJ1-2 .
TGTGCCAGCAGAACTAGCGGGACCTCCTACGAGCAGTACTTC CASRTSGTSYEQYF TRBV7-9 . TRBJ2-7 TRBD2
TGTGCCTGGAGTGAACAGGGGCGCGCCCGCCGGGGTGGCTACACCTTC CAWSEQGRARRGGYTF TRBV30 . TRBJ1-2 TRBD1
TGCACCAGCAGCCAAGGAGAAGGACTAGCGTATCGTTACAATGAGCAGTTCTTC CTSSQGEGLAYRYNEQFF TRBV1 . TRBJ2-1 .
TGCGCCAGCAGCAGGTTAGTTGGGGCTTACGAGCAGTACTTC CASSRLVGAYEQYF TRBV4-1 . TRBJ2-7 .
TGTGCCAGCAGTCGACAGGATAACTATGGCTACACCTTC CASSRQDNYGYTF TRBV6-1 . TRBJ1-2 .
TGTGCCACCAGCAGACTAGCGGGAACCTACAATGAGCAGTTCTTC CATSRLAGTYNEQFF TRBV15 . TRBJ2-1 TRBD2